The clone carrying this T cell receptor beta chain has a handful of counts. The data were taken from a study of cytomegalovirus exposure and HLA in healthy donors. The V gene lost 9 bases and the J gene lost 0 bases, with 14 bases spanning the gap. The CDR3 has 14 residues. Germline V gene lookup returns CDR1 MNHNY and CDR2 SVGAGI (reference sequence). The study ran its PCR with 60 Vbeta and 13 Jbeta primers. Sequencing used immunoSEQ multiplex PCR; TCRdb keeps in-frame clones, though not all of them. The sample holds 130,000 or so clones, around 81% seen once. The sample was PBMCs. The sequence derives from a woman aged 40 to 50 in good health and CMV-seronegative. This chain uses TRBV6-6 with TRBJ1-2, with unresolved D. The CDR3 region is CASARETSNYGYTF. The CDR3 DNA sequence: TGTGCCAGTGCAAGGGAGACCTCTAACTATGGCTACACCTTC.